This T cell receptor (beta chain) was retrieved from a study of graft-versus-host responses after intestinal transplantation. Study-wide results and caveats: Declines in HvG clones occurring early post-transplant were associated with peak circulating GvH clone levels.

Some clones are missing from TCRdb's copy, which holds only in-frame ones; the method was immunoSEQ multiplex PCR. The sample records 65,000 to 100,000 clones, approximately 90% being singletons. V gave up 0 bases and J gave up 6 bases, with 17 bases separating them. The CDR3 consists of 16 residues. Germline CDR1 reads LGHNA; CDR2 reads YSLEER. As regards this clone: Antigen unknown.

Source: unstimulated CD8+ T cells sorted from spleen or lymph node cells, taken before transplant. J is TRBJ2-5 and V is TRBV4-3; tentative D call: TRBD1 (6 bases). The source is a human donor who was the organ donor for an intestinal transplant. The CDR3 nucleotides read TGCGCCAGCAGCCAAGATAGCACAGGGTCCGGACAGACCCAGTACTTC. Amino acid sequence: CASSQDSTGSGQTQYF.